This T cell receptor (beta chain) was sequenced in a study of blood T cells in healthy people across ages. Study results and caveats: Estimated diversity, derived from one million T cells, was regarded as an underestimate.

This CDR3 comprises 13 residues. The J segment lost 0 bases and the V segment lost 6 bases, leaving 4 bases of the junction unmatched. Germline CDR1 DFQATT, CDR2 SNEGSKA (reference sequence). Primers used in a second PCR of about 7 to 12 cycles were a sample-barcoded 5' primer and a J-beta primer mix. A template-switch adaptor containing 12 random nucleotides labeled each cDNA molecule. TCRdb recomputed calls from the 5' RACE reads with MiXCR, one row per CDR3 protein. The sample yields 800,000 to 1,300,000 distinct CDR3 sequences, approximately 26% seen once. As to this clonotype: Its specificity is unknown.

The sample also formed part of further work on T cells of mothers and their children. In that study: Slightly higher overlap, not significant, was seen in related mother-child pairs than in unrelated pairs.

The receptor comes from a girl aged 2-10 years in good health. This chain connects TRBV20-1 to TRBJ1-2, with 7 bases aligning to TRBD1. What was sequenced was blood. The CDR3 loop is CSAMTGTNYGYTF. For the CDR3, the DNA is TGCAGTGCCATGACAGGGACTAACTATGGCTACACCTTC.